This record concerns one TCR beta chain sequence. No antigen is known for it. The sample originates from a study of cytomegalovirus exposure and HLA in healthy donors. The CDR3 is 13 residues long. Germline loops: CDR1 KGHSH, CDR2 LQKENI. V was clipped by 3 bases and J by 4 bases, with 9 bases between them. Regarding the study as a whole: What was likely a sequencing artifact was a cluster of highly shared sequence variants.

In the PCR, 60 Vbeta and 13 Jbeta primers were used. Sequencing was performed with immunoSEQ multiplex PCR; in TCRdb, only in-frame clones are kept and a portion is missing. The sample carries 100,000 to 150,000 clones, approximately 80% recorded once. This receptor was taken from a man in his forties in good health and CMV-seronegative. The rearrangement links TRBV18 to TRBJ2-5; D is unclear. Sequencing was done on a sample of PBMCs. The CDR3 DNA reads as TGTGCCAGCTCACCTACCTCGGGAGAGACCCAGTACTTC. This codes for CASSPTSGETQYF. Filled out from reference TRBV18 and TRBJ2-5, the complete variable domain reads NAGVMQNPRHLVRRRGQEARLRCSPMKGHSHVYWYRQLPEEGLKFMVYLQKENIIDESGMPKERFSAEFPKEGPSILRIQQVVRGDSAAYFCASSPTSGETQYFGPGTRLLVL.